In this sample, the clone carrying this T cell receptor beta chain turned up once. Its antigen is undetermined. Its ends do not fully match the called genes, so a read error is possible. PCR amplification relied on 60 Vbeta primers (plus 13 Jbeta primers). Generated by immunoSEQ multiplex PCR, the TCRdb table keeps only in-frame clones and is missing some. The sample has over 150,000 clones, over 60% seen once. CDR1 and CDR2 from the germline V gene are SEHNR and FQNEAQ (reference sequence). This CDR3 is built from 10 residues. This sample was included in a study of cytomegalovirus exposure and HLA in healthy donors. Overall study findings and caveats: Common viral pathogens (according to a later analysis) appeared linked to several of the most significant clusters. Earlier results showed most TCR beta V segments being productive about 87% or about 30% of the time. Reportedly, TCR beta sequences accurately predicted HLA-A and HLA-B alleles in most subjects.

Specimen: PBMCs. This TCR came from a woman in her twenties or thirties in good health and CMV-seronegative. The genes are TRBV7-9 and TRBJ1-2; TRBD1 matches at 7 bases. CDR3 sequence: CASSSDRVAF. DNA for the CDR3: TGTGCCAGCAGCTCCGACAGGGTGGCCTTC.